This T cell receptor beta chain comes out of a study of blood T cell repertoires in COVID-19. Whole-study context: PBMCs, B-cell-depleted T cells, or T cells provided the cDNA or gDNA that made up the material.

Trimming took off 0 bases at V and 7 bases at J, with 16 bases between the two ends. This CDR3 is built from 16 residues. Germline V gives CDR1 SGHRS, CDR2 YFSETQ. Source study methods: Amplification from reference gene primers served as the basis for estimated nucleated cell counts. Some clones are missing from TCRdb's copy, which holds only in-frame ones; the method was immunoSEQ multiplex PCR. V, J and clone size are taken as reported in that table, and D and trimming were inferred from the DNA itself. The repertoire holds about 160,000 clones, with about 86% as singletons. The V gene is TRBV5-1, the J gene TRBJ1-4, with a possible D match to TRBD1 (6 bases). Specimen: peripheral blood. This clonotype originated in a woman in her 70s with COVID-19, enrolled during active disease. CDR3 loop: CASSLGDGGAGEKLFF. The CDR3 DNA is TGCGCCAGCAGCTTGGGAGACGGGGGGGCTGGTGAAAAACTGTTTTTT.